The 32 T cell receptor beta chains below were found in one sample sequenced in a study of PD-L1 blockade in urothelial cancer. Some clones are missing from TCRdb's copy, which holds only in-frame ones; the method was immunoSEQ multiplex PCR. The data hold just under 45,000 clones, with roughly 85% observed a single time. Time point meaning: peripheral blood 6 weeks after treatment start. This material consisted of PBMCs, taken around atezolizumab (anti-PD-L1) treatment. The source is a man aged 55 to 69 with urothelial cancer.

V is TRBV19 and J is TRBJ1-4; D gene ambiguous. Germline V gene lookup returns CDR1 LNHDA and CDR2 SQIVND (reference sequence). V was trimmed by 5 bases and J by 7 bases, leaving 11 bases between them. CDR3 size: 13 residues. The CDR3 DNA is TGTGCCAGTAGTCGGACGGGAGGTGAAAAACTGTTTTTT. Amino acids: CASSRTGGEKLFF.

The V gene is TRBV18, the J gene TRBJ1-1, with 8 bases matching TRBD1. There are 16 residues in the CDR3. Germline V gene lookup returns CDR1 KGHSH and CDR2 LQKENI. V dropped 3 bases and J dropped 5; count of bases not matched to a gene: 11. The CDR3 loop is CASSPNLGQGGTEAFF. Here the CDR3 DNA reads TGTGCCAGCTCACCGAACCTAGGACAGGGTGGGACTGAAGCTTTCTTT.

Written as DNA, the CDR3 is TGTGCCAGCAGCGCGGGACAGGGGGGAGCCTACGAGCAGTACTTC. It yields the protein CASSAGQGGAYEQYF. The chain combines TRBV9 with TRBJ2-7; 11 bases line up with TRBD1. Germline CDR1 SGDLS, CDR2 YYNGEE. The CDR3 spans 15 residues. J was trimmed by 2 bases and V by 3 bases; bases with no gene match: 4.

The chain links TRBV7-9 to TRBJ2-7, with 9 bases aligning to TRBD1. This CDR3 contains 16 residues. With V trimmed by 5 bases and J by 5 bases, 13 bases remained unmatched. Germline V gene sequence: CDR1 SEHNR, CDR2 FQNEAQ (reference sequence). CDR3 nucleotides: TGTGCCAGCAGCAAGCCACCGGGACAGGGCAAGAACGAGCAGTACTTC. Residues: CASSKPPGQGKNEQYF. The full variable domain, completed using reference TRBV7-9 and TRBJ2-7, is DTGVSQNPRHKITKRGQNVTFRCDPISEHNRLYWYRQTLGQGPEFLTYFQNEAQLEKSRLLSDRFSAERPKGSFSTLEIQRTEQGDSAMYLCASSKPPGQGKNEQYFGPGTRLTVT.

The gene calls are TRBV7-2 and TRBJ1-6; the match to TRBD1 covers 8 bases. This CDR3 has 16 amino acids. Per the germline V gene, CDR1 is SGHTA and CDR2 is FQGNSA. The ends lost 1 base at V and 9 bases at J; junction bases unmatched: 8. As DNA, the CDR3 is TGTGCCAGCAGCTTAGGGGCCGGACAGGGAGGTTCACCCCTCCACTTT. This translates into CASSLGAGQGGSPLHF.

The chain has TRBV2 and TRBJ2-7; TRBD1 aligns across 10 bases. This CDR3 spans 15 amino acids. Germline CDR1 SNHLY, CDR2 FYNNEI. J lost 5 bases, V lost 5 bases, and 9 bases had no gene match. The CDR3 nucleotides are TGTGCCAGCAGTTACCCGGGACAGGGGTTGAACGAGCAGTACTTC. This translates into CASSYPGQGLNEQYF. Together with reference TRBV2 and TRBJ2-7, the CDR3 gives the full variable domain: EPEVTQTPSHQVTQMGQEVILRCVPISNHLYFYWYRQILGQKVEFLVSFYNNEISEKSEIFDDQFSVERPDGSNFTLKIRSTKLEDSAMYFCASSYPGQGLNEQYFGPGTRLTVT.

The J gene is TRBJ2-1, the V gene TRBV15, with a tentative D call TRBD1 (6 bases). V lost 1 base to trimming and J lost 0 bases, with 16 bases between them. The CDR3 is made up of 18 amino acids. Germline-derived CDR1 and CDR2 are LNHNV and YYDKDF (reference sequence). The CDR3 DNA reads as TGTGCCACCAGCAGAGGGGGATTGTTGGACAGCTCCTACAATGAGCAGTTCTTC. Its protein is CATSRGGLLDSSYNEQFF.

V and J are TRBV2 and TRBJ2-7; a weak D match, TRBD2 (6 bases). The germline V gene has CDR1 SNHLY and CDR2 FYNNEI. V was clipped by 6 bases and J by 3 bases, with 9 bases between them. The CDR3 is 12 amino acids. As DNA, the CDR3 is TGTGCCAGCAGGAAGGACTACTACGAGCAGTACTTC. Encoded protein: CASRKDYYEQYF.

V gene TRBV28 combines with J gene TRBJ1-2; TRBD1 matches at 9 bases. This CDR3 is built from 14 residues. The germline V gene has CDR1 MDHEN and CDR2 SYDVKM. The V gene end was trimmed by 3 bases and the J gene end by 2 bases; junction bases not matched to a gene: 1. The CDR3: CASSFTGGNYGYTF. Written as DNA, the CDR3 is TGTGCCAGCAGTTTTACAGGGGGCAACTATGGCTACACCTTC.

This rearrangement joins TRBV5-1 to TRBJ2-4; possible D gene TRBD1, 6 bases. V was pared by 1 base and J by 5 bases, with 13 bases between. Germline assignment: CDR1 SGHRS and CDR2 YFSETQ. The CDR3 is 15 residues long. The CDR3 reads CASSLSGRGENIQYF. CDR3 sequence (DNA): TGCGCCAGCAGCTTGAGCGGCAGGGGCGAAAACATTCAGTACTTC.

The V gene is TRBV25-1, the J gene TRBJ1-3; weak D call: TRBD1 (5 bases). Germline V gene lookup returns CDR1 MGHDK and CDR2 SYGVNS. The CDR3 has 16 amino acids. Between the trimmed V and J ends, which lost 3 bases and 0 bases, there was a span of 12 bases. The CDR3 coding sequence is TGTGCCAGCAGTGATTTGGACACCTCCTCTGGAAACACCATATATTTT. Its translation is CASSDLDTSSGNTIYF.

The chain recombines TRBV5-1 with TRBJ2-1; possibly TRBD2 for D (7 bases). CDR1 SGHRS and CDR2 YFSETQ come from the germline V gene. Trimming pared 0 bases from V and 5 bases from J, leaving 12 bases between. This CDR3 has 15 residues. CDR3 sequence reads: CASSLEGGSHNEQFF. CDR3 coding DNA: TGCGCCAGCAGCTTGGAGGGGGGGAGTCACAATGAGCAGTTCTTC.

V usage is TRBV7-3 and J usage is TRBJ2-3; 11 bases are shared with TRBD2. The ends lost 5 bases at V and 4 bases at J; junction bases unmatched: 14. Germline V gene data show CDR1 as SGHTA and CDR2 as FQGTGA. The CDR3 consists of 18 residues. Written as DNA, the CDR3 is TGTGCCAGCAGCCCAAGCCTGTCGCTAGCGGGGGGATCAGATACGCAGTATTTT. As protein: CASSPSLSLAGGSDTQYF.

The chain joins TRBV19 to TRBJ2-3, with D possibly matching TRBD2 (7 bases). Germline V CDR1 and CDR2: LNHDA, SQIVND (reference sequence). V was clipped by 5 bases and J by 4 bases, with 16 bases between them. CDR3 size: 15 residues. The CDR3 bases are TGTGCCAGTAGTCCGGCGAGGGGGGGATCAGATACGCAGTATTTT. Its translation is CASSPARGGSDTQYF.

The chain couples TRBV6-5 to TRBJ2-1, with D possibly TRBD2 on 7 matching bases. Trimming took off 7 bases at V and 15 bases at J, with 16 bases between the two ends. The germline V gene has CDR1 MNHEY and CDR2 SVGAGI. The CDR3 spans 11 residues. Here the CDR3 DNA reads TGTGCCAGCATAGGTGCCGGGGGGCGGTTCTTC. Its translation is CASIGAGGRFF.

The chain employs TRBV5-1 and TRBJ2-5, with 10 bases matching TRBD2. The germline V gene encodes CDR1 SGHRS and CDR2 YFSETQ. The trim removed 4 bases at V and 2 bases at J, leaving 14 bases unmatched. This CDR3 spans 18 amino acids. CDR3 amino acids: CASSHGTSAAVGQETQYF. CDR3 coding DNA: TGCGCCAGCAGCCACGGGACTAGCGCTGCCGTAGGACAAGAGACCCAGTACTTC.

The CDR3 DNA sequence: TGTGCCAGCAGCTTTTATGAGCGGGGTGGTGGCTACACCTTC. It specifies CASSFYERGGGYTF. The V and J genes are TRBV9 and TRBJ1-2, with no clear D. The germline V gene encodes CDR1 SGDLS and CDR2 YYNGEE. Trimming stripped 4 bases from V and 7 bases from J, with 17 bases between. CDR3 size: 14 residues.

The genes are TRBV28 and TRBJ1-5; D is uncertain. The V end was cut by 7 bases, the J end by 5 bases, with 27 bases between. The CDR3 spans 18 residues. Germline V gives CDR1 MDHEN, CDR2 SYDVKM. In nucleotides, the CDR3 is TGTGCCAGCAACCGCGGGGTGCTCAGAAAGAGGGTTGATCAGCCCCAGCATTTT. This translates into CASNRGVLRKRVDQPQHF.

The chain uses TRBV18 and TRBJ1-3; perhaps TRBD1 as D (6 bases). This CDR3 is 13 amino acids long. Deletions cut 4 bases from V and 4 bases from J, with 8 bases between. Germline V CDR1 and CDR2: KGHSH, LQKENI. DNA for the CDR3: TGTGCCAGCTCACTGGGGACAGGAAACACCATATATTTT. Its protein product is CASSLGTGNTIYF.

This clone was recorded only once. The chain carries TRBV6-5 and TRBJ1-6; D might be TRBD1 (6 bases). The V gene's germline CDR1 is MNHEY and CDR2 SVGAGI. Trimming removed 2 bases at V and 9 bases at J, with 14 bases between. The CDR3 runs to 15 residues. CDR3 in amino acids: CASSYTHDRFSPLHF. CDR3 nucleotide sequence: TGTGCCAGCAGTTACACTCACGACAGGTTTTCACCCCTCCACTTT.

V and J are TRBV15 and TRBJ2-5; 7 bases are shared with TRBD2. This CDR3 spans 15 amino acids. CDR1 LNHNV and CDR2 YYDKDF come from the germline V gene (reference sequence). J gave up 2 bases and V 5 bases, and 8 bases lay outside the gene matches. The CDR3 protein is CATSPGGGEQETQYF. CDR3 DNA: TGTGCCACCAGCCCGGGAGGCGGGGAACAAGAGACCCAGTACTTC.

This clone was seen only once. This chain uses TRBV5-1 with TRBJ2-7; possibly TRBD1 for D (6 bases). CDR1 is SGHRS, CDR2 YFSETQ, per germline. The CDR3 has 15 residues. V was shortened by 0 bases and J by 4 bases, with 14 bases between the two germline ends. The CDR3 is CASSLAHGQYYEQYF. DNA for the CDR3: TGCGCCAGCAGCTTGGCCCACGGACAGTATTACGAGCAGTACTTC.

This clone was picked up one time. This chain connects TRBV2 to TRBJ2-3, with D possibly being TRBD2 (6 bases). The CDR3 spans 14 residues. Trimming stripped 8 bases from V and 8 bases from J, with 20 bases between. Germline V CDR1 and CDR2: SNHLY, FYNNEI. CDR3 bases: TGTGCCAGCGCAGCATGGGGCGTCGGGGGTACGCAGTATTTT. It translates to CASAAWGVGGTQYF.

The chain recombines TRBV7-2 with TRBJ2-3; 8 bases align to TRBD2. Germline V CDR1 and CDR2: SGHTA, FQGNSA. V gave up 4 bases and J gave up 2 bases; unmatched junction bases: 5. The CDR3 loop spans 15 amino acids. In nucleotides, the CDR3 is TGTGCCAGCAGCTCAATAGCGGGACTCACAGATACGCAGTATTTT. It yields the protein CASSSIAGLTDTQYF.

Here the CDR3 reads CTSRQGRVAGGRKTQYF. DNA for the CDR3: TGCACCAGCAGACAAGGGCGGGTTGCGGGGGGCAGGAAGACCCAGTACTTC. The chain carries TRBV1 and TRBJ2-5; the D call TRBD2 from the table was never checked on the DNA. TRBV1 is a recognized pseudogene. This CDR3 region has 17 residues.

This clone appeared a single time. The gene calls are TRBV5-1 and TRBJ2-3, with 8 bases lining up with TRBD2. Germline V CDR1 and CDR2: SGHRS, YFSETQ. The CDR3 extends over 15 amino acids. Losses at the gene ends were 2 bases for V and 1 base for J; bases not matched to a gene: 3. The CDR3 DNA reads TGCGCCAGCAGCTTAAGCGGGGGTCGCACAGATACGCAGTATTTT. Translating it yields CASSLSGGRTDTQYF.

The chain carries TRBV27 and TRBJ2-3, with 7 positions matching TRBD2. The V segment lost 6 bases and the J segment 0 bases; nucleotides outside the gene matches: 12. This CDR3 comprises 17 residues. Germline CDR1 reads MNHEY; CDR2 reads SMNVEV (reference sequence). DNA of the CDR3: TGTGCCAGCAGAAGACCTCGAAGCGGGGAAAGCACAGATACGCAGTATTTT. Translating it yields CASRRPRSGESTDTQYF.

The chain links TRBV18 to TRBJ2-2; TRBD1 matches 9 bases. J lost 3 bases, V lost 2 bases, and 4 bases had no gene match. In germline, CDR1 is KGHSH, CDR2 LQKENI. This CDR3 is built from 16 residues. The CDR3 DNA sequence: TGTGCCAGCTCACCAACACAGGGGGCGTACACCGGGGAGCTGTTTTTT. It translates to CASSPTQGAYTGELFF.

This clone showed up just a few times. The chain joins TRBV30 to TRBJ1-3; D remains unclear. Germline V gene sequence: CDR1 GTSNPN, CDR2 SVGIG (reference sequence). V lost 3 bases, J lost 1 base, and 4 bases lay in between. CDR3 length: 12 residues. The CDR3 protein is CAWRRSGNTIYF. The DNA of the CDR3 is TGTGCCTGGAGACGGTCTGGAAACACCATATATTTT.

J is TRBJ1-2 and V is TRBV25-1, with TRBD1 as a possible D gene (5 bases). CDR1 is MGHDK, CDR2 SYGVNS, per germline. The CDR3 contains 14 residues. V was shortened by 3 bases and J by 1 base, with 9 bases between the two germline ends. CDR3 nucleotides: TGTGCCAGCAGTGACGGAGGGGTTAACTATGGCTACACCTTC. Translating gives CASSDGGVNYGYTF.

The chain is built from TRBV6-5 and TRBJ2-7; 10 bases map to TRBD1. CDR3 length: 15 amino acids. Germline assignment: CDR1 MNHEY and CDR2 SVGAGI. V lost 5 bases to trimming and J lost 0 bases; unmatched junction nucleotides: 4. The chain's CDR3 is CASSLRDRGSYEQYF. The CDR3 bases are TGTGCCAGCAGTCTTCGGGACAGGGGCTCCTACGAGCAGTACTTC.

This rearrangement joins TRBV18 to TRBJ2-5; unclear D gene. V dropped 0 bases and J dropped 8 bases, with 7 bases sitting between them. Germline V gene data show CDR1 as KGHSH and CDR2 as LQKENI. The CDR3 length is 12 residues. CDR3 sequence: CASSPPSSTQYF. In DNA form, the CDR3 reads TGTGCCAGCTCACCACCGAGTTCAACCCAGTACTTC.